This is a list of T cell receptor beta chains from one sample in a study of cytomegalovirus exposure and HLA in healthy donors. Sequencing was performed with immunoSEQ multiplex PCR; in TCRdb, only in-frame clones are kept and a portion is missing. The sample has more than 85,000 clones; approximately 95% are singletons. The sequenced sample consisted of PBMCs. Receptor source: a woman aged 18-29 years in good health and CMV-seronegative. CDR3s include the opening cysteine and the closing phenylalanine or tryptophan. A D gene is named only where the DNA matches it firmly. Rows give clone size only sometimes, using once, few, many, or a class for an expanded clone.

V gene	clone size	D gene	J gene	CDR3 DNA	CDR3 protein
TRBV9	NA	NA	TRBJ1-1	TGTGCCAGCAGCCCTCAACCGGGGGTGAACACTGAAGCTTTCTTT	CASSPQPGVNTEAFF
TRBV5-4	NA	TRBD1	TRBJ1-1	TGTGCCAGCTACAGGGGGCGCGGTATCGACACTGAAGCTTTCTTT	CASYRGRGIDTEAFF
TRBV20-1	NA	NA	TRBJ1-1	TGCAGTGCTCCTCGTAACACTGAAGCTTTCTTT	CSAPRNTEAFF
TRBV15	NA	TRBD1	TRBJ1-2	TGTGCCACCAGCAGGGATACAGGGGGCGGTGAGGGCTACACCTTC	CATSRDTGGGEGYTF
TRBV6-1	once	TRBD1	TRBJ1-2	TGTGCCAGCAGCGAAAGCCCCGGGACAGGGGTCGGCTACACCTTC	CASSESPGTGVGYTF
TRBV7-3	NA	TRBD2	TRBJ2-3	TGTGCCAGCAGCTTAATGGGTGGTGCGACTAGCGGGGGGGGCACAGATACGCAGTATTTT	CASSLMGGATSGGGTDTQYF
TRBV7-9	NA	NA	TRBJ1-5	TGTGCCAGTGAGGGGGGGGGCGGTCAGCCCCAGCATTTT	CASEGGGGQPQHF
TRBV2	NA	TRBD1	TRBJ1-1	TGTGCCAGCAGTGGGAGGGGGACAGGGGGCTCAGGCACTGAAGCTTTCTTT	CASSGRGTGGSGTEAFF
TRBV28	NA	NA	TRBJ2-4	TGTGCCAGCAGTTTATGGCCAGATCAATTGGCCAAAAACATTCAGTACTTC	CASSLWPDQLAKNIQYF
TRBV9	NA	TRBD2	TRBJ2-1	TGTGCCAGCAGCGTAGATTGGCGGGGGTCCAGCTCCTACAATGAGCAGTTCTTC	CASSVDWRGSSSYNEQFF
TRBV28	NA	TRBD1	TRBJ1-2	TGTGCCAGCAGTTTAATATACGGGACAGTCAGCTATGGCTACACCTTC	CASSLIYGTVSYGYTF
TRBV7-7	NA	TRBD2	TRBJ2-5	TGTGCTAGCAGCTTAGGACTAGCGGGACCACAAGAGACCCAGTACTTC	CASSLGLAGPQETQYF
TRBV30	NA	TRBD1	TRBJ1-1	TGTGCCTGGACCGGACAGGTCGGCATGAACACTGAAGCTTTCTTT	CAWTGQVGMNTEAFF
TRBV4-2	NA	NA	TRBJ2-3	TGTGCCAGCAGCCAAGTAAGAGAACCAACAGATACGCAGTATTTT	CASSQVREPTDTQYF
TRBV7-8	NA	NA	TRBJ1-5	TGTGCCAGCAGCCTACTACAGGGTGGTAATCAGCCCCAGCATTTT	CASSLLQGGNQPQHF
TRBV9	NA	NA	TRBJ2-5	TGTGCCAGCAGCGTAGCCCCCTCGCGGCAGGGCGAGACCCAGTACTTC	CASSVAPSRQGETQYF
TRBV7-8	NA	NA	TRBJ1-5	TGTGCCAGCAGCTTAGCGCCCTTCACTAACTACAATCAGCCCCAGCATTTT	CASSLAPFTNYNQPQHF
TRBV7-8	NA	TRBD1	TRBJ1-2	TGTGCCAGCAGCTACACCTCCCCAGGGGGCTATGGCTACACCTTC	CASSYTSPGGYGYTF
TRBV19	once	NA	TRBJ1-1	TGTGCCAGTACAGGGAACACTGAAGCTTTCTTT	CASTGNTEAFF
TRBV7-2	NA	TRBD1	TRBJ2-1	TGTGCCAGCAGGGCCGGGACAGTATCCCATGAGCAGTTCTTC	CASRAGTVSHEQFF
TRBV6-1	NA	TRBD1	TRBJ1-4	TGTGCCAGCAGTGGACCGGGACAGGGGTCAACTAATGAAAAACTGTTTTTT	CASSGPGQGSTNEKLFF
TRBV30	NA	NA	TRBJ2-7	TGTGCCTGGACTTTGGGTGCGGCAGAGCAGTACTTC	CAWTLGAAEQYF
TRBV7-2	NA	TRBD2	TRBJ2-7	TGTGCCAGCAGCTTAGTCGGGGGAGGGATTGGCGACGAGCAGTACTTC	CASSLVGGGIGDEQYF
TRBV30	NA	TRBD1	TRBJ2-6	TGTGCCTGGAGTGCCTCGGACAGGGGGCTCCCTGGGGCCAACGTCCTGACTTTC	CAWSASDRGLPGANVLTF
TRBV2	NA	NA	TRBJ2-7	TGTGCCAGCTCCCTTACAGGGATTCCATCCGAGCAGTACTTC	CASSLTGIPSEQYF
TRBV7-2	once	TRBD1	TRBJ1-2	TGTGCCAGCAGCCCTGACAGGGAATTTGGGGGCTACACCTTC	CASSPDREFGGYTF
TRBV9	NA	TRBD2	TRBJ2-1	TGTGCCAGCAGCGTAGGGTCCGGGGCTAGCGGGGGCTCCTACAATGAGCAGTTCTTC	CASSVGSGASGGSYNEQFF
TRBV5-1	NA	TRBD1	TRBJ1-4	TGCGCCAGCAGCTTGGGACAGGGGAGTCCTGGTGAAAAACTGTTTTTT	CASSLGQGSPGEKLFF
TRBV19	NA	TRBD1	TRBJ1-4	TGTGCCAGCTCTGATCCGGGACAGGTCAATGAAAAACTGTTTTTT	CASSDPGQVNEKLFF
TRBV4-1	once	NA	TRBJ1-2	TGCGCCAGCAGCCAAGATCGGAGGGACTATGGCTACACCTTC	CASSQDRRDYGYTF
TRBV6-5	NA	TRBD1	TRBJ1-2	TGTGCCAGCAGCCAGGGGGACCTTCGTGGCTACACCTTC	CASSQGDLRGYTF
TRBV2	NA	TRBD1	TRBJ1-2	TGTGCCAGCTACGAGACAGGGGCACACTATGGCTACACCTTC	CASYETGAHYGYTF
TRBV5-1	NA	TRBD2	TRBJ2-5	TGCGCCAGCAGCTTGGCGGGACTAGCGATGGAGACCCAGTACTTC	CASSLAGLAMETQYF
TRBV5-8	NA	TRBD2	TRBJ2-3	TGTGCCAGCAGCTCTGGGACTAGCGGGGGTTTCAGCACAGATACGCAGTATTTT	CASSSGTSGGFSTDTQYF
TRBV5-1	NA	TRBD1	TRBJ1-4	TGCGCCAGCAGCCCCGGACAGGGCTTCGCAACTAATGAAAAACTGTTTTTT	CASSPGQGFATNEKLFF
TRBV27	NA	NA	TRBJ2-1	TGTGCCAGCAGTTTATTGTCCCCGGACAATGAGCAGTTCTTC	CASSLLSPDNEQFF
TRBV10-3	NA	TRBD2	TRBJ2-5	TGTGCCATCAGTGATAATGTTAAGCGGGGGGGCCAAGAGACCCAGTACTTC	CAISDNVKRGGQETQYF
TRBV6-4	NA	TRBD2	TRBJ2-3	TGTGCCAGCAGTGAACTAGCGGGAGCAGATACGCAGTATTTT	CASSELAGADTQYF
TRBV11-3	NA	NA	TRBJ2-1	TGTGCCAGCAGCTTCGCGGGTGAGCAGTTCTTC	CASSFAGEQFF
TRBV5-1	NA	TRBD1	TRBJ1-1	TGCGCCAGCAGCCCTAGACAGGGCACGAACACTGAAGCTTTCTTT	CASSPRQGTNTEAFF
TRBV9	NA	NA	TRBJ1-6	TGTGCCAGCAGCGTAGCAAACAGTTATAATTCACCCCTCCACTTT	CASSVANSYNSPLHF
TRBV27	NA	TRBD1	TRBJ2-7	TGTGCCAGCAGTTCTATGGGACAGCTATCCTACGAGCAGTACTTC	CASSSMGQLSYEQYF
TRBV15	NA	NA	TRBJ2-1	TGTGCCACCAGCCCTCAAAAGGGGGGGGCAGATGAGCAGTTCTTC	CATSPQKGGADEQFF
TRBV29-1	once	TRBD2	TRBJ2-3	TGCAGCGTTGAAGTCGCGGGAGCAGATACGCAGTATTTT	CSVEVAGADTQYF
TRBV9	NA	TRBD2	TRBJ2-1	TGTGCCAGCAGCGTTCAAGGGACTAGCGGTCTGGAGAGGAATGAGCAGTTCTTC	CASSVQGTSGLERNEQFF
TRBV18	NA	NA	TRBJ1-2	TGTGCCAGCTCACCAAGTACAGGCTCTAACTATGGCTACACCTTC	CASSPSTGSNYGYTF
TRBV30	NA	NA	TRBJ1-5	TGTGCCTGGAGTCTATGGGGGCCTATCAATCAGCCCCAGCATTTT	CAWSLWGPINQPQHF
TRBV27	once	NA	TRBJ2-7	TGTGCCAGCAGTTTATCGGAGCTGGCGCCAGTCTACGAGCAGTACTTC	CASSLSELAPVYEQYF
TRBV5-2	NA	NA	TRBJ2-7	TGTGCCAGCAGCCAAGATCGGGCGGACACCTACGAGCAGTACTTC	CASSQDRADTYEQYF
TRBV30	NA	TRBD1	TRBJ1-1	TGTGCCTGGGCGAAGGACAGGTACACTGAAGCTTTCTTT	CAWAKDRYTEAFF
TRBV4-3	NA	NA	TRBJ1-2	TGCGCCAGCAGCCAAGATCGCCTCAGGGGCTATGGCTACACCTTC	CASSQDRLRGYGYTF
TRBV6-5	NA	NA	TRBJ1-2	TGTGCCACCGAGACGTGGGGAGACGGCTACACCTTC	CATETWGDGYTF